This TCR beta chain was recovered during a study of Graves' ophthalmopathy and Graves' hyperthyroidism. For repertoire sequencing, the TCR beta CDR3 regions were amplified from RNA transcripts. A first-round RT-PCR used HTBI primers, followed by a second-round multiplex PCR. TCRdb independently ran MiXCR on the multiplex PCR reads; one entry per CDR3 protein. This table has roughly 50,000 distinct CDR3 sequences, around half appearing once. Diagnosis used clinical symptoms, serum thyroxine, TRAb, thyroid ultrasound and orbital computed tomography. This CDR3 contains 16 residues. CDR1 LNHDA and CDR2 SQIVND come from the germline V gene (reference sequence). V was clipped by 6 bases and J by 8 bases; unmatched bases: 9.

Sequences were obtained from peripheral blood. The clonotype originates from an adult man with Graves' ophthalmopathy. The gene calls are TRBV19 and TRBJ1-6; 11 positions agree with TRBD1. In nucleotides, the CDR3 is TGTGCCAGTAGCCTTACCGGGACAGGGGGTTATTCACCCCTCCACTTT. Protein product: CASSLTGTGGYSPLHF. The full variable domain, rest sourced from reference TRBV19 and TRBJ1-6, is DGGITQSPKYLFRKEGQNVTLSCEQNLNHDAMYWYRQDPGQGLRLIYYSQIVNDFQKGDIAEGYSVSREKKESFPLTVTSAQKNPTAFYLCASSLTGTGGYSPLHFGNGTRLTVT.